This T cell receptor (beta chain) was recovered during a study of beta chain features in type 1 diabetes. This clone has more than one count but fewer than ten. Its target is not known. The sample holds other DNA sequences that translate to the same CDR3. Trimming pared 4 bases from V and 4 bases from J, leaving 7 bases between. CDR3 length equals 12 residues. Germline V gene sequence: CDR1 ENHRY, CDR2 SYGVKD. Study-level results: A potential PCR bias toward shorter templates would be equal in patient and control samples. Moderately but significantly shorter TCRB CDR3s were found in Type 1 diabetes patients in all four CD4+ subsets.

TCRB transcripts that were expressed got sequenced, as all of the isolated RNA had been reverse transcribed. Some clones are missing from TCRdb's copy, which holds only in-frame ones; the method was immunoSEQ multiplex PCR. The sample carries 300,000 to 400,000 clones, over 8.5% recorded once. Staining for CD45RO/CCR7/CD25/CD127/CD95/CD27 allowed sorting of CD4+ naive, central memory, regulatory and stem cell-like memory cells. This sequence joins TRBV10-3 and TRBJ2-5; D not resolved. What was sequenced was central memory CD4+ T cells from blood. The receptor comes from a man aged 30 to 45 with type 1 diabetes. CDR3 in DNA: TGTGCCATCAGTGCAGCGTTAGAGACCCAGTACTTC. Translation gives CAISAALETQYF.